A selection of T cell receptor beta chains follows, all from one sample in a study of T cell responses to AZD1222 COVID-19 vaccine. The table came from immunoSEQ multiplex PCR; TCRdb's copy has only in-frame clones and leaves some out. Here the sample spans more than 150,000 clones, about 91% being singletons. The sequenced sample was peripheral blood, obtained on day 0 of AZD1222 vaccination. These receptors were collected from an adult in good health. The CDR3 runs from the conserved cysteine through the conserved F or W. Each record gives: D gene, V gene, clone size, J gene, CDR3 protein, CDR3 DNA. A D gene is named only where the DNA matches it firmly. Clone size is stated in some rows and not others, as once, few, many or a class when expanded.

D: NA; V: TRBV28; size: NA; J: TRBJ1-1; CDR3: CASRVSGFKMNTEAFF; DNA: TGTGCCAGCAGGGTTAGTGGTTTTAAAATGAACACTGAAGCTTTCTTT
D: NA; V: TRBV14; size: NA; J: TRBJ2-3; CDR3: CASSPISGLRGTDTQYF; DNA: TGTGCCAGCAGCCCCATATCGGGGTTGCGAGGCACAGATACGCAGTATTTT
D: NA; V: TRBV30; size: NA; J: TRBJ1-3; CDR3: CAWKGGAKGNTIYF; DNA: TGTGCCTGGAAGGGGGGCGCGAAAGGAAACACCATATATTTT
D: TRBD2; V: TRBV28; size: NA; J: TRBJ2-7; CDR3: CASSPTGGSYEQYF; DNA: TGTGCCAGCAGTCCCACGGGGGGAAGCTACGAGCAGTACTTC
D: NA; V: TRBV6-2/TRBV6-3; size: NA; J: TRBJ2-6; CDR3: CASSYPIPSSGANVLTF; DNA: TGTGCCAGCAGTTACCCGATTCCAAGCTCTGGGGCCAACGTCCTGACTTTC
D: NA; V: TRBV10-3; size: NA; J: TRBJ2-7; CDR3: CAIMSAYEQYF; DNA: TGTGCCATCATGAGCGCCTACGAGCAGTACTTC
D: TRBD2; V: TRBV2; size: NA; J: TRBJ2-1; CDR3: CATPAGGNNEQFF; DNA: TGTGCCACCCCAGCGGGAGGCAACAATGAGCAGTTCTTC
D: NA; V: TRBV24-1; size: NA; J: TRBJ1-6; CDR3: CATSGAGGNSPLHF; DNA: TGTGCCACCAGTGGTGCGGGGGGAAATTCACCCCTCCACTTT
D: TRBD1; V: TRBV5-5; size: NA; J: TRBJ2-3; CDR3: CASSWDRGQAGDTQYF; DNA: TGTGCCAGCAGCTGGGACAGGGGACAGGCGGGAGATACGCAGTATTTT
D: TRBD1; V: TRBV6-2/TRBV6-3; size: NA; J: TRBJ1-6; CDR3: CASRYFLTGVNSPLHF; DNA: TGTGCCAGCAGATACTTCTTGACAGGGGTTAATTCACCCCTCCACTTT
D: NA; V: TRBV5-1; size: NA; J: TRBJ2-3; CDR3: CASSPASTDTQYF; DNA: TGCGCCAGCAGCCCCGCGAGCACAGATACGCAGTATTTT
D: NA; V: TRBV9; size: NA; J: TRBJ2-2; CDR3: CASSVDSAPFSNTGELFF; DNA: TGTGCCAGCAGCGTAGACAGTGCCCCGTTTTCGAACACCGGGGAGCTGTTTTTT
D: NA; V: TRBV18; size: NA; J: TRBJ1-6; CDR3: CASSPPGRNNSPLHF; DNA: TGTGCCAGCTCACCACCGGGCAGGAATAATTCACCCCTCCACTTT
D: NA; V: TRBV18; size: NA; J: TRBJ2-7; CDR3: CASSPSPGFGEQYF; DNA: TGTGCCAGCTCACCATCCCCCGGGTTTGGCGAGCAGTACTTC
D: TRBD2; V: TRBV7-9; size: NA; J: TRBJ2-5; CDR3: CASRPPGLAGETQYF; DNA: TGTGCCAGCAGACCCCCGGGACTAGCAGGCGAGACCCAGTACTTC
D: NA; V: TRBV11-3; size: NA; J: TRBJ2-1; CDR3: CASNLEGGLSYNEQFF; DNA: TGTGCCAGCAACTTAGAGGGCGGGCTCTCCTACAATGAGCAGTTCTTC
D: TRBD2; V: TRBV11-2; size: NA; J: TRBJ2-7; CDR3: CASSLNEGLAPYEQYF; DNA: TGTGCCAGCAGCCTAAACGAGGGACTAGCGCCGTACGAGCAGTACTTC
D: NA; V: TRBV6-4; size: NA; J: TRBJ2-1; CDR3: CASSVTYSYNEQFF; DNA: TGTGCCAGCAGTGTTACCTACTCCTACAATGAGCAGTTCTTC
D: TRBD1; V: TRBV6-5; size: few; J: TRBJ1-4; CDR3: CASKGQGIEKLFF; DNA: TGTGCCAGCAAAGGACAGGGAATTGAAAAACTGTTTTTT
D: NA; V: TRBV29-1; size: NA; J: TRBJ2-3; CDR3: CSVEGAFNPYF; DNA: TGCAGCGTTGAAGGGGCCTTCAACCCCTATTTT
D: NA; V: TRBV3-1/TRBV3-2; size: NA; J: TRBJ2-7; CDR3: CASSQAQGPSYEQYF; DNA: TGTGCCAGCAGCCAAGCTCAGGGTCCCTCCTACGAGCAGTACTTC
D: NA; V: TRBV6-1; size: NA; J: TRBJ1-2; CDR3: CASSEGGYGYTF; DNA: TGTGCCAGCAGTGAGGGGGGCTATGGCTACACCTTC
D: NA; V: TRBV11-2; size: NA; J: TRBJ1-1; CDR3: CASSLGTEAFF; DNA: TGTGCCAGCAGCTTAGGCACTGAAGCTTTCTTT
D: NA; V: TRBV6-5; size: few; J: TRBJ2-7; CDR3: CASSYGTSNSYEQYF; DNA: TGTGCCAGCAGTTACGGCACTAGCAACTCCTACGAGCAGTACTTC
D: NA; V: TRBV19; size: NA; J: TRBJ2-3; CDR3: CASSIDRGRTDTQYF; DNA: TGTGCCAGTAGTATAGATCGCGGGCGCACAGATACGCAGTATTTT
D: NA; V: TRBV19; size: NA; J: TRBJ1-2; CDR3: CASSILGPLRYGYTF; DNA: TGTGCCAGTAGTATACTCGGGCCCCTCCGCTATGGCTACACCTTC
D: TRBD2; V: TRBV19; size: NA; J: TRBJ2-1; CDR3: CASSLTSLSYNEQFF; DNA: TGTGCCAGTAGCCTGACTAGCCTTTCCTACAATGAGCAGTTCTTC
D: NA; V: TRBV27; size: NA; J: TRBJ2-3; CDR3: CASSTLTDTQYF; DNA: TGTGCCAGCAGTACCCTCACAGATACGCAGTATTTT
D: TRBD1; V: TRBV9; size: NA; J: TRBJ1-4; CDR3: CASSVRGQYNEKLFF; DNA: TGTGCCAGCAGCGTAAGGGGGCAGTATAATGAAAAACTGTTTTTT
D: NA; V: TRBV2; size: NA; J: TRBJ1-1; CDR3: CASSPQSRGTEAFF; DNA: TGTGCCAGCAGTCCGCAATCAAGGGGCACTGAAGCTTTCTTT
D: NA; V: TRBV19; size: NA; J: TRBJ2-7; CDR3: CALTIPSSYEQYF; DNA: TGTGCCTTAACGATCCCGAGCTCCTACGAGCAGTACTTC
D: TRBD1; V: TRBV7-3; size: NA; J: TRBJ2-1; CDR3: CASSFGQGEQFF; DNA: TGTGCCAGCAGCTTCGGACAGGGTGAGCAGTTCTTC
D: TRBD2; V: TRBV9; size: NA; J: TRBJ2-7; CDR3: CASSVAGGPSYEQYF; DNA: TGTGCCAGCAGCGTAGCGGGGGGGCCCTCCTACGAGCAGTACTTC
D: NA; V: TRBV19; size: once; J: TRBJ2-3; CDR3: CASSNPRQGDTDTQYF; DNA: TGTGCCAGTAGCAATCCTCGACAAGGGGACACAGATACGCAGTATTTT
D: NA; V: TRBV10-1; size: NA; J: TRBJ1-5; CDR3: CASSALMDQPQHF; DNA: TGCGCCAGCAGTGCGCTAATGGATCAGCCCCAGCATTTT
D: TRBD1; V: TRBV12-5; size: NA; J: TRBJ2-3; CDR3: CASGLGDRGLDTQYF; DNA: TGTGCTAGTGGTTTGGGGGACAGGGGGCTAGATACGCAGTATTTT
D: TRBD1; V: TRBV12-3/TRBV12-4; size: once; J: TRBJ1-2; CDR3: CASSLTGDGYTF; DNA: TGTGCCAGCAGCCTTACAGGGGACGGCTACACCTTC
D: NA; V: TRBV24-1; size: NA; J: TRBJ2-2; CDR3: CATSAWWDSTGELFF; DNA: TGTGCCACCAGTGCCTGGTGGGACTCCACCGGGGAGCTGTTTTTT
D: NA; V: TRBV28; size: NA; J: TRBJ1-5; CDR3: CASRPRSGAYGPQHF; DNA: TGTGCCAGCAGGCCTCGATCGGGCGCATACGGGCCCCAGCATTTT
D: NA; V: TRBV5-5; size: NA; J: TRBJ1-1; CDR3: CASSPTHRAGTEAFF; DNA: TGTGCCAGCAGCCCGACTCACAGGGCTGGGACTGAAGCTTTCTTT
D: NA; V: TRBV29-1; size: NA; J: TRBJ1-5; CDR3: CSIEVPGRGQPQHF; DNA: TGCAGCATTGAAGTTCCAGGCAGAGGTCAGCCCCAGCATTTT
D: NA; V: TRBV6-4; size: NA; J: TRBJ2-6; CDR3: CASTPRAGISGANVLTF; DNA: TGTGCCAGCACCCCGAGGGCGGGAATCTCTGGGGCCAACGTCCTGACTTTC
D: TRBD2; V: TRBV27; size: NA; J: TRBJ2-5; CDR3: CASSSGLLETQYF; DNA: TGTGCCAGCAGTTCGGGACTACTAGAGACCCAGTACTTC
D: TRBD1; V: TRBV28; size: few; J: TRBJ1-2; CDR3: CASSQDRNYGYTF; DNA: TGTGCCAGCAGCCAGGACAGGAACTATGGCTACACCTTC
D: NA; V: TRBV19; size: NA; J: TRBJ1-5; CDR3: CASSGSQPQHF; DNA: TGTGCCAGTTCTGGGAGTCAGCCCCAGCATTTT
D: TRBD1; V: TRBV12-5; size: NA; J: TRBJ2-7; CDR3: CASGAVMDRGYEQYF; DNA: TGTGCTAGTGGTGCCGTCATGGACAGGGGATACGAGCAGTACTTC
D: NA; V: TRBV7-2; size: NA; J: TRBJ2-5; CDR3: CASRLDIGPGYF; DNA: TGTGCCAGCAGATTAGACATTGGGCCTGGATACTTC
D: NA; V: TRBV7-2; size: NA; J: TRBJ1-3; CDR3: CASSSYFFSGNTIYF; DNA: TGTGCCAGCAGCTCTTATTTCTTCTCTGGAAACACCATATATTTT
D: TRBD1; V: TRBV5-1; size: once; J: TRBJ2-3; CDR3: CASSLSKGARGADTQYF; DNA: TGCGCCAGCAGCTTGTCAAAGGGGGCGCGTGGGGCAGATACGCAGTATTTT
D: NA; V: TRBV27; size: NA; J: TRBJ1-2; CDR3: CASSSNPNYGYTF; DNA: TGTGCCAGCAGTTCCAACCCTAACTATGGCTACACCTTC
D: NA; V: TRBV4-2; size: NA; J: TRBJ1-5; CDR3: CASSQLPGVNQPQHF; DNA: TGTGCCAGCAGCCAATTGCCAGGGGTCAATCAGCCCCAGCATTTT
D: NA; V: TRBV5-3; size: NA; J: TRBJ1-2; CDR3: CARSIGVTNYGYTF; DNA: TGTGCCAGAAGCATAGGCGTTACTAACTATGGCTACACCTTC
D: TRBD1; V: TRBV2; size: NA; J: TRBJ1-5; CDR3: CASNEQGASNQPQHF; DNA: TGTGCCAGCAACGAACAGGGGGCTAGCAATCAGCCCCAGCATTTT
D: NA; V: TRBV9; size: NA; J: TRBJ2-7; CDR3: CASSVDGTYEQYF; DNA: TGTGCCAGCAGCGTAGACGGGACCTACGAGCAGTACTTC
D: NA; V: TRBV6-5; size: NA; J: TRBJ1-2; CDR3: CASSWRAAAPNYGYTF; DNA: TGTGCCAGCAGTTGGAGGGCCGCCGCCCCTAACTATGGCTACACCTTC
D: TRBD1; V: TRBV11-3; size: NA; J: TRBJ2-3; CDR3: CASSLRGTGGPTDTQYF; DNA: TGTGCCAGCAGCTTACGTGGGACAGGGGGCCCGACAGATACGCAGTATTTT
D: TRBD2; V: TRBV7-8; size: NA; J: TRBJ2-3; CDR3: CASTNLAVSTDTQYF; DNA: TGTGCCAGCACCAATCTAGCGGTTAGCACAGATACGCAGTATTTT